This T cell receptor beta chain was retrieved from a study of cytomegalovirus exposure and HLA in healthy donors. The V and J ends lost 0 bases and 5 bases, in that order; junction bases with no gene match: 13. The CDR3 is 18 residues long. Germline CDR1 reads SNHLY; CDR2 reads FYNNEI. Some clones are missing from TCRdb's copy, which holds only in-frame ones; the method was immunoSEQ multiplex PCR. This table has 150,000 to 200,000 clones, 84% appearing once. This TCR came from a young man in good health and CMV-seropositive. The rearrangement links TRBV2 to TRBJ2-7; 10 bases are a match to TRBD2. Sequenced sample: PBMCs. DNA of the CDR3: TGTGCCAGCAGTGAAGCGAGCGGGGGGGCCTTTTTCGGTCACGAGCAGTACTTC. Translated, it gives CASSEASGGAFFGHEQYF.